The TCR beta chain described here comes from a study of cytomegalovirus exposure and HLA in healthy donors (dated by TCRdb to 2015 to 2018). The study in broad terms: According to a later analysis, one platform produced both the approximately 110 validation repertoires and the 700 or so repertoires of the first cohort. The aim of the study was to test whether cataloging public T cell receptors could identify signatures of past pathogen exposure. Along with the roughly 710-subject first cohort, a separate validation cohort of more than 90 different subjects was used. To predict cytomegalovirus infection status, the study combined high-throughput TCR immunosequencing, statistical association of individual TCRs with disease status, and machine learning.

The donors were included in the validation cohort of some 120 subjects, a group kept apart from the approximately 700-subject first cohort. Library creation used the immunoSEQ multiplex PCR assay. In the paper's pipeline: To diagnose cytomegalovirus status from the catalog of TCR beta chain sequences, a statistical classification framework was built. What TCRdb holds here is the immuneACCESS table cut down to in-frame rearrangements. Part of the clones is not present; checked against another copy, under half of the missing clones reflect an unresolved V gene, and the others are unexplained. That table supplies the V and J calls and clone size; D and trimming were determined from the DNA. The sample yields about 63,000 clones; around 89% were counted once. The ten largest clonotypes hold roughly 1.2% of the sample. The investigation overall reported the following: While some public TCRs were present in many individuals, most TCR sequences turned up only very rarely across donors. A few of the identified cytomegalovirus-associated TCR beta chains were confirmed in vitro to be specific for cytomegalovirus antigens. Cytomegalovirus status was reported to be diagnosed by the classifier with high specificity and sensitivity in both the original and validation cohorts. All 120 repertoires were used to score co-occurrence in the validation cohort in a later analysis, because that analysis had no HLA typing for the cohort. A total of 150 to 200 TCR beta chains were listed by the study as associated with cytomegalovirus. Of the cluster scores, roughly 95% were above 0 in a later analysis, which found that TCRs clustered in the first cohort also tended to co-occur in the roughly 130 validation repertoires. It was suggested by the authors that the approach could potentially be generalized to other disease states and immunological phenotypes.

This clone is a singleton in its sample. The antigen it binds to is not known. Base qualities are missing; no much larger clone stands one base away. Unmatched junction bases come to 6, with V trimmed by 6 bases and J by 3 bases. The germline V gene specifies SGDLS as CDR1 and YYNGEE as CDR2. The CDR3 runs 14 residues from the cysteine to the phenylalanine. Only the CDR3 DNA is retained, 42 bases long and in frame from the first base. The TCR was taken from a woman between 18 and 29 years old in good health and CMV-seronegative. The sequence is built from TRBV9 and TRBJ1-1; the junction holds 9 bases that match TRBD1. What was sequenced was PBMCs. The sequenced DNA is TGTGCCAGCAACCCAACAGGGGGCGACACTGAAGCTTTCTTT. Its protein product is CASNPTGGDTEAFF.